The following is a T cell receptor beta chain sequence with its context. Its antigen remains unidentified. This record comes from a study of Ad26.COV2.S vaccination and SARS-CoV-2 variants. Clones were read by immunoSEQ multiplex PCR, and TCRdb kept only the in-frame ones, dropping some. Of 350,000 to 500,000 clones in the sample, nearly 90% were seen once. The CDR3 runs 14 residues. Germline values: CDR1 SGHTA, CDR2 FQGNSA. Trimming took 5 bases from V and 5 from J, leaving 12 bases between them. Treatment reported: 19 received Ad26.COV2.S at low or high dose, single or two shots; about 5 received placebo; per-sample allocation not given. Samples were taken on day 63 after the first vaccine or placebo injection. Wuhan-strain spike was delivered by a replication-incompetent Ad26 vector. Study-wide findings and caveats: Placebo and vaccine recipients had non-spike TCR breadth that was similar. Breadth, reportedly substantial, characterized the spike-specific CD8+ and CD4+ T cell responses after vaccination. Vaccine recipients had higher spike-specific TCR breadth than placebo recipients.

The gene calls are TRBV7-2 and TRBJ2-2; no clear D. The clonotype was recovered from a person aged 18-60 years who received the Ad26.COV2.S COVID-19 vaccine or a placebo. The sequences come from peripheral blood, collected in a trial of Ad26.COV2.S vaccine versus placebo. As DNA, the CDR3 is TGTGCCAGCAGCCTCCTCGGTTTTACCGGGGAGCTGTTTTTT. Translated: CASSLLGFTGELFF. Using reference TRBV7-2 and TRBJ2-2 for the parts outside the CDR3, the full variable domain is GAGVSQSPSNKVTEKGKDVELRCDPISGHTALYWYRQSLGQGLEFLIYFQGNSAPDKSGLPSDRFSAERTGGSVSTLTIQRTQQEDSAVYLCASSLLGFTGELFFGEGSRLTVL.